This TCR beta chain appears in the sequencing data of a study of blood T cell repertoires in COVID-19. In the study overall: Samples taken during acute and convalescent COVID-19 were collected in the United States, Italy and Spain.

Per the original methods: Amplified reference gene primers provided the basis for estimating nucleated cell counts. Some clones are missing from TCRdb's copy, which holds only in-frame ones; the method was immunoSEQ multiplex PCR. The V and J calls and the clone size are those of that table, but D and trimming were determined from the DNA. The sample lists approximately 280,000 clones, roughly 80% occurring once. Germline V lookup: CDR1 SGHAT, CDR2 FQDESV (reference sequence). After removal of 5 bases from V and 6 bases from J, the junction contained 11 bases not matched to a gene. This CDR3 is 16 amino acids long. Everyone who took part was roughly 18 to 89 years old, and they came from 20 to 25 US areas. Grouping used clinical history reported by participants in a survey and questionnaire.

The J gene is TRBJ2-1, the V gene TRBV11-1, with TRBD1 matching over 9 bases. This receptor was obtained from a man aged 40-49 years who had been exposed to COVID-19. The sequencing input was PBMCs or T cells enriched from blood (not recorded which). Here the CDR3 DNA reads TGTGCCAGCAGCGCTACCGGGACAGGGTGGGTCAATGAGCAGTTCTTC. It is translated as CASSATGTGWVNEQFF.